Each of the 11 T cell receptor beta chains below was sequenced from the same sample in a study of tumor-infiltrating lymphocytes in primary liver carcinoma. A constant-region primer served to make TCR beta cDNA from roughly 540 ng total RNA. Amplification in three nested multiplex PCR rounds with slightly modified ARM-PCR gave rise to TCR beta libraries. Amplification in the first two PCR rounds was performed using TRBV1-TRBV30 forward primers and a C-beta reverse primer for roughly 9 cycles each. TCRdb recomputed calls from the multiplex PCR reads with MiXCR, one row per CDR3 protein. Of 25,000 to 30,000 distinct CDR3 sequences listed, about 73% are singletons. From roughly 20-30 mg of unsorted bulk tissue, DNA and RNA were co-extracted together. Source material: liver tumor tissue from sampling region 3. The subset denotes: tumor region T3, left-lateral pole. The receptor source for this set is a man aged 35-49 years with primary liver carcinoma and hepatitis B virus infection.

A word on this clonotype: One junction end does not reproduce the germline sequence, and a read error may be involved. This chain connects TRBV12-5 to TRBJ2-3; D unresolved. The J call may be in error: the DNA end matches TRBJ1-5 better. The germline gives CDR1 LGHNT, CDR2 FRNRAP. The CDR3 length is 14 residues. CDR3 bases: TGTGCAAGTGCTGACCAACTAGGAGTGCATACGCAGCATTTT. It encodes CASADQLGVHTQHF.

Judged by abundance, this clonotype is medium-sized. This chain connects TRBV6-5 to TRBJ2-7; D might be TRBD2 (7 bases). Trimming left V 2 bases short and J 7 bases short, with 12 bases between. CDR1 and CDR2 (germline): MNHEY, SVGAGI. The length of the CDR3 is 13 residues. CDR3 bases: TGTGCCAGCAGTTACGGGGGGGCGGGTGAGCAGTACTTC. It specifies CASSYGGAGEQYF.

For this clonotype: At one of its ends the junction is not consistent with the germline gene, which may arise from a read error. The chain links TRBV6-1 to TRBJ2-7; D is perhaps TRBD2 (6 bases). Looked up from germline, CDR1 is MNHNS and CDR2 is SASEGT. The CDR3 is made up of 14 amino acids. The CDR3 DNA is TGTGCCGCAAAACCCGCCGGGAGCTACCACGAACAGTACTTC. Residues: CAAKPAGSYHEQYF.

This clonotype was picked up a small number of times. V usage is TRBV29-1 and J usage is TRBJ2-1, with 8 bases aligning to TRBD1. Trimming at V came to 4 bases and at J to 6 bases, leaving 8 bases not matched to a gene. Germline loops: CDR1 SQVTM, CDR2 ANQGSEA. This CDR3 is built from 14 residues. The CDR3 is CSVVGQGPFNEQFF. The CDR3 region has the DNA TGCAGCGTTGTTGGACAGGGACCTTTCAATGAGCAGTTCTTC.

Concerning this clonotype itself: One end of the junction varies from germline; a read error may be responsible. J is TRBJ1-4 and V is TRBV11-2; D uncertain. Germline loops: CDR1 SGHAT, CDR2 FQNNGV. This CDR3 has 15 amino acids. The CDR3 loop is CANSLDGLANEKLFF. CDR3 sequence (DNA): TGTGCCAACAGCTTAGACGGGCTCGCTAATGAAAAACTGTTTTTC.

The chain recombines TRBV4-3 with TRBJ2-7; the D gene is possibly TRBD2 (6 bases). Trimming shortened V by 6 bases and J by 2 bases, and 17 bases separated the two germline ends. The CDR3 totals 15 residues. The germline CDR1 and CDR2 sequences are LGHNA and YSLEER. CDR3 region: CASSQDRETPYEQYV. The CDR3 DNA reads TGCGCCAGCAGTCAGGATCGGGAGACTCCCTACGAGCAGTACGTC.

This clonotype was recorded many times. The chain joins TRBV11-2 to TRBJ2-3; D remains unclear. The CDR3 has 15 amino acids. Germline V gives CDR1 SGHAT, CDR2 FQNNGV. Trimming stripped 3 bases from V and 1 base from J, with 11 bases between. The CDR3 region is CASSFGLGRTDTQYF. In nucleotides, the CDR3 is TGTGCCAGCAGCTTCGGATTAGGACGCACAGATACGCAGTATTTT. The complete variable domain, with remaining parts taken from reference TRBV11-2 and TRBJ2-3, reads EAGVAQSPRYKIIEKRQSVAFWCNPISGHATLYWYQQILGQGPKLLIQFQNNGVVDDSQLPKDRFSAERLKGVDSTLKIQPAKLEDSAVYLCASSFGLGRTDTQYFGPGTRLTVL.

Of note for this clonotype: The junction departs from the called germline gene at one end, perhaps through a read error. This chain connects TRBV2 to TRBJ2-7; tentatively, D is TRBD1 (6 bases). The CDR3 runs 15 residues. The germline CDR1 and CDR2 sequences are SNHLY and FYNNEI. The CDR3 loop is CASSENRAVSNEQNF. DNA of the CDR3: TGTGCCAGCAGTGAGAACAGGGCGGTCTCCAACGAGCAGAACTTT.

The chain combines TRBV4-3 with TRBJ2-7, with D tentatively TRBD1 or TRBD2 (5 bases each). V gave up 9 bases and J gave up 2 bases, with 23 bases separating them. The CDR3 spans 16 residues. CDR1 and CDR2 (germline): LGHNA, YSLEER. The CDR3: CASNQERGLPPYEQYF. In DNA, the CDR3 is TGCGCCAGTAACCAAGAACGGGGCCTCCCCCCCTACGAGCAGTACTTC.

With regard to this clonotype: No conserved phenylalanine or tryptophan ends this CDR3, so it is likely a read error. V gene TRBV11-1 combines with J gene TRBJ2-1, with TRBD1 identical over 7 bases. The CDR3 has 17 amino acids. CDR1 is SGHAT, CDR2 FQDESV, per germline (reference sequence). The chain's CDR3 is CASSLTSPGQSNDEQFS. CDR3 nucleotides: TGTGCTAGCAGCTTAACCTCCCCGGGACAGAGTAACGATGAGCAGTTCTCC.

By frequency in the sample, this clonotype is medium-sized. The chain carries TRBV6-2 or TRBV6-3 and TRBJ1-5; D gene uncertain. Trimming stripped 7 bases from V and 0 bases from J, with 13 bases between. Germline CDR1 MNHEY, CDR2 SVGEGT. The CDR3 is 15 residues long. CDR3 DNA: TGTGCCAGCACTCCTCCGGGAGGTAGCAATCAGCCCCAGCATTTT. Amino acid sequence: CASTPPGGSNQPQHF.